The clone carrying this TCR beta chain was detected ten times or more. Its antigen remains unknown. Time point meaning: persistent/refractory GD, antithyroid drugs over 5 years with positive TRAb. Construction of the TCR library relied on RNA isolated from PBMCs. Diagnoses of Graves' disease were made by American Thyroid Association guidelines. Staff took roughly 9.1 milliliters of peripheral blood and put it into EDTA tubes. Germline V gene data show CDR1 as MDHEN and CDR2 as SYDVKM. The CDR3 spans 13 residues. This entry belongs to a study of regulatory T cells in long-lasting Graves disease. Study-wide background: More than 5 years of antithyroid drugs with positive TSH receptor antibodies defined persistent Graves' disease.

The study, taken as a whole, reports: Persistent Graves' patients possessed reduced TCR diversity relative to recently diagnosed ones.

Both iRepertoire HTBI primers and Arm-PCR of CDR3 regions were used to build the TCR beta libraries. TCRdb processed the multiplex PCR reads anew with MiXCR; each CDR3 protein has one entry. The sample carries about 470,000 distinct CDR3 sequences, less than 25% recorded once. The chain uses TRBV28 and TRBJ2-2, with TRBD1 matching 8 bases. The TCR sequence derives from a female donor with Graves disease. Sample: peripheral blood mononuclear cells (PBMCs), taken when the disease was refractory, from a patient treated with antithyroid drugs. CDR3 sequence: CAGQGTNTGELFF. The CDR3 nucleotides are TGTGCTGGACAGGGTACGAACACCGGGGAGCTGTTTTTT.